Included here is one TCR beta chain sequence, with context. In this sample, this clone turned up a few times. The antigen it recognizes is unknown. No base-level quality is on record; no much larger clone is a single base apart. Each donor gave one peripheral blood draw, approximately 100 mL on average, collected into heparinised tubes. A BD FACSAria II and a panel including CD45RO, CCR7, CD25, CD127, CD95 and CD27 were used to sort naive, central memory, regulatory and stem cell-like memory CD4+ T cells. Every sorted population had a purity above 95%. PBMCs were separated immediately by Lymphoprep density gradient centrifugation and were stained directly, without being cultured. Samples were stained and sorted in pairs, with one healthy donor and one patient per experiment, so that batch effects were minimized. CDR1 and CDR2, per the germline V gene (reference sequence), are LNHDA and SQIVND. V and J are trimmed by 7 bases and 5 bases, and the gene matches miss 13 bases of the junction. Taken from cysteine to phenylalanine, the CDR3 has 16 residues. The only DNA kept is the CDR3, 48 bases in frame from the first base.

This sample was included in a study of beta chain features in type 1 diabetes (dated by TCRdb to 2016 to 2019). Regarding the research as a whole: Patients and healthy donors did not differ in mean age, gender distribution, total cell number or subset yield. A total of some 100,000,000 sorted cells were examined across all samples, and the number of cells per subset was strongly correlated with RNA yield. In the study, TCRB repertoires of sorted circulating CD4+ T cell subsets from recently diagnosed type 1 diabetes patients were compared with those of matched healthy donors. Regulatory and stem cell-like memory subsets were obtained from only 8 patients and about 8 healthy donors, while naive and central memory subsets were obtained from all 30 or so donors.

Paper-wide results and their limitations: Patients with type 1 diabetes made fewer insertions and deleted more nucleotides at VDJ recombination sites, implying thymic rearrangement abnormalities. HLA sub-analyses involved small numbers of individuals, so any influence of HLA type on TCRB rearrangement remained unresolved. PCR might favor shorter templates, but patient and control samples were amplified and corrected together, so any skew would affect both groups equally. The naive, central memory and regulatory TCRB repertoires appeared to resemble one another more closely among patients than among healthy donors. Type 1 diabetes patients showed a moderate but significant shortening of TCRB CDR3 length in all four CD4+ subsets. Because cDNA rather than genomic DNA was sequenced, highly expressing activated cells could have been over-represented, although no difference in activation and CD3 levels was found between groups.

The High Capacity cDNA Reverse Transcription Kit was used to reverse transcribe all of the isolated RNA, meaning that expressed TCRB transcripts were what got sequenced. Deep immunoSEQ sequencing was performed on naive, central memory and regulatory T cell samples, with an average of about 4 million total reads per sample. After sorted cells were lysed in RLT buffer, RNA was extracted with DNase-treated RNeasy Micro or Mini kits, with the choice depending on cell number. Each cell subset was processed on its own to prevent cross-contamination, while patient and healthy donor samples were processed together. The immunoSEQ multiplex PCR was used to amplify TCRB sequences from cDNA, generating 87-bp fragments that spanned the CDR3 region. Sequencing of the amplicons was performed on the Illumina HiSeq platform. For the original study's pipeline: Synthetic template baselines were used to correct PCR bias computationally, reads within Hamming distance 2 were collapsed together, and singletons that could not be merged were discarded. By aligning reads against IMGT, V, D and J genes, CDR3 length, and insertions or deletions at six rearrangement sites were assigned. Within each subset, clonotype counts were normalized to sorted cell number, after which true diversity and Gini coefficients were computed with the tcR R package. The overlap coefficient, calculated on TCRB nucleotide sequences, was used to measure repertoire sharing. Out-of-frame TCRB sequences from naive cells were analyzed to stand in for the pre-selection repertoire. TCRdb re-hosts the immuneACCESS table, in-frame sequences only. Its copies lack some clones; in the studies checked, an unresolved V gene accounts for under half of them, and the cause for the rest is not known. That table supplies the V and J calls and clone size; D and trimming were determined from the DNA. The sample table contains hundreds of thousands of clones; only one count was recorded for around 15% of them. Approximately 0.093% of the sample goes to the ten largest clones.

The sample consisted of naive CD4+ T cells from blood. The cell subset or site label of this sample denotes: true naive CD4+ T cells. The sequence is built from TRBV19 and TRBJ1-1; 10 bases in between match TRBD1. This clonotype was sampled from a man younger than 30 in good health. The DNA sequence is TGTGCCAGTAAGCTGGGACAGGGGCTTGGTTTTACTGAAGCTTTCTTT. This translates into CASKLGQGLGFTEAFF.